Below, 20 T cell receptor beta chains from the same sample are listed, as sequenced in a study of CD8+ T cells in alopecia areata (dated by TCRdb to 2017 to 2018). This sample's time point label indicates: around 29 days on oral tofacitinib. The treatment or condition label here, explained by the study, means: oral pan-JAK inhibitor, 5-10 mg twice daily. Library preparation was by the immunoSEQ multiplex PCR assay. To provide template for TCR sequencing, every sample had RNA extracted and reverse transcribed into cDNA. Imported from immuneACCESS, the table was reduced by TCRdb to in-frame sequences with V and J called. These copies leave out some clones; in studies compared against another copy, an unresolved V gene accounts for under half, and the cause of the remainder is not known. This sample holds about 210,000 clones; approximately 57% were observed only once. Jointly, the top ten make up 1.5% to 2% of the sample.

This specimen consisted of CD4+ T cells sorted from blood, obtained at week 4, from a patient treated with tofacitinib. The receptors derive from a human donor with alopecia areata.

The chain employs TRBV29-1 and TRBJ2-1, with 7 bases identical to TRBD2. In germline, CDR1 is SQVTM, CDR2 ANQGSEA. CDR3 length equals 12 residues. Germline trimming cut 6 bases from V and 12 bases from J; bases unmatched to any gene: 11. CDR3 region: CSVGGGLQGQFF. DNA of the CDR3: TGCAGCGTGGGGGGAGGGCTACAAGGGCAGTTCTTC.

This clone has a count of ten or more. V usage is TRBV4-3 and J usage is TRBJ2-3, with D unresolved. V was trimmed by 3 bases and J by 1 base, leaving 8 bases between them. The germline CDR1 and CDR2 sequences are LGHNA and YSLEER. The CDR3 extends over 14 amino acids. The CDR3, as DNA: TGCGCCAGCAGCCACCGTTTACGCACAGATACGCAGTATTTT. As protein: CASSHRLRTDTQYF.

The rearrangement uses TRBV4-3 and TRBJ2-1, with D perhaps matching TRBD2 (5 bases). Trimming cost V 4 bases and J 1 base, with 14 bases left between them. The CDR3 consists of 16 residues. Germline values: CDR1 LGHNA, CDR2 YSLEER. The CDR3 sequence: CASSPNGGRSYNEQFF. CDR3 coding DNA: TGCGCCAGCAGCCCCAACGGTGGGAGATCCTACAATGAGCAGTTCTTC.

The chain uses TRBV7-2 and TRBJ2-3, with D tentatively TRBD1 or TRBD2 (6 bases each). V was clipped by 4 bases and J by 4 bases, with 15 bases between them. The germline CDR1 and CDR2 sequences are SGHTA and FQGNSA. The CDR3 loop spans 15 amino acids. CDR3 region: CASSSEGGFADTQYF. CDR3 DNA: TGTGCCAGCAGCTCGGAGGGGGGATTTGCAGATACGCAGTATTTT.

The chain carries TRBV29-1 and TRBJ2-7, with D perhaps TRBD2 (5 bases). Germline lookup yields CDR1 SQVTM and CDR2 ANQGSEA. CDR3 size: 11 residues. The V end lost 2 bases, the J end lost 5 bases, and 7 bases lay between the germline ends. CDR3 residues: CSVESRDEQYF. The DNA for the CDR3 is TGCAGCGTTGAATCGCGGGACGAGCAGTACTTC.

The V and J genes are TRBV7-9 and TRBJ2-6, with D unresolved. V lost 2 bases to trimming and J lost 2 bases, with 16 bases between them. Germline CDR1 SEHNR, CDR2 FQNEAQ (reference sequence). This CDR3 is built from 18 residues. CDR3 in amino acids: CASSLRQPFSAGANVLTF. The CDR3 DNA reads as TGTGCCAGCAGCTTAAGGCAGCCTTTCTCAGCTGGGGCCAACGTCCTGACTTTC.

This clone was observed a few times. The J gene is TRBJ1-6, the V gene TRBV9; D gene ambiguous. V was shortened by 3 bases and J by 9 bases, with 10 bases between the two germline ends. The germline V gene has CDR1 SGDLS and CDR2 YYNGEE. There are 13 residues in the CDR3. The CDR3 loop reads CASSASRVSPLHF. The CDR3 DNA follows: TGTGCCAGCAGCGCCTCGCGTGTTTCACCCCTCCACTTT.

The rearrangement joins TRBV11-3 to TRBJ2-2; D might be TRBD1 or TRBD2, each matching 5 bases. V was pared by 5 bases and J by 4 bases, with 8 bases between. CDR1 is SGHNT, CDR2 YENEEA, per germline. The CDR3 totals 13 residues. The CDR3 here is CASSEGTTGELFF. The CDR3 nucleotides are TGTGCCAGCAGCGAAGGGACCACCGGGGAGCTGTTTTTT.

Here the CDR3 reads CASSLSTGATEAFF. The DNA of the CDR3 is TGTGCCAGCAGCCTATCAACAGGGGCCACTGAAGCTTTCTTT. The rearrangement uses TRBV7-2 and TRBJ1-1; 7 nucleotides align to TRBD1. Germline V CDR1 and CDR2: SGHTA, FQGNSA. The CDR3 length is 14 residues. Trimming at V came to 5 bases and at J to 4 bases, leaving 7 bases not matched to a gene.

This clone was recorded a few times. The J gene is TRBJ2-7, the V gene TRBV6-6, with D possibly TRBD2 on 6 matching bases. There are 14 residues in the CDR3. Trimming left V 7 bases short and J 0 bases short, with 13 bases between. Germline lookup yields CDR1 MNHNY and CDR2 SVGAGI (reference sequence). CDR3 residues: CASIPRGGSYEQYF. For the CDR3, the DNA is TGTGCCAGCATCCCGAGGGGAGGCTCCTACGAGCAGTACTTC.

This clone was detected once. This CDR3 is also generated by other DNA sequences in the sample. The chain combines TRBV30 with TRBJ1-2; D not certain. V lost 0 bases and J 5 bases, leaving 4 bases between the germline ends. Germline V CDR1 and CDR2: GTSNPN, SVGIG (reference sequence). The CDR3 is made up of 11 amino acids. CDR3 protein: CAWSVLYGYTF. In DNA, the CDR3 is TGTGCCTGGAGTGTATTATATGGCTACACCTTC.

The chain joins TRBV6-5 to TRBJ2-7; possibly TRBD2 for D (6 bases). Germline V gene data show CDR1 as MNHEY and CDR2 as SVGAGI. Trimming removed 8 bases at V and 10 bases at J, with 21 bases between. The CDR3 contains 13 residues. Written as DNA, the CDR3 is TGTGCCAGCGAAGGGCGAAGGGACTCGGAACAGTACTTC. Its protein is CASEGRRDSEQYF.

The CDR3 sequence: CASSQEIAGIQYF. CDR3 sequence (DNA): TGCGCCAGCAGCCAAGAAATTGCGGGCATTCAGTACTTC. The rearrangement joins TRBV4-3 to TRBJ2-4; possible D gene TRBD2, 5 bases. The CDR3 is 13 residues long. CDR1 and CDR2 (germline): LGHNA, YSLEER. V lost 0 bases and J lost 9, with 9 bases in between.

The V call is TRBV29-1, the J call TRBJ1-2; weak D call: TRBD1 (5 bases). The V end was cut by 7 bases, the J end by 6 bases, with 12 bases between. Per germline, CDR1 SQVTM and CDR2 ANQGSEA. This CDR3 is built from 11 residues. The CDR3 DNA follows: TGCAGCGCATCCTTGGGGGATGGCTACACCTTC. Its protein product is CSASLGDGYTF. The full variable domain, with the rest looked up from reference TRBV29-1 and TRBJ1-2, is SAVISQKPSRDICQRGTSLTIQCQVDSQVTMMFWYRQQPGQSLTLIATANQGSEATYESGFVIDKFPISRPNLTFSTLTVSNMSPEDSSIYLCSASLGDGYTFGSGTRLTVV.

The chain joins TRBV23-1 to TRBJ2-7, with no clear D. TRBV23-1 is an ORF; its function is uncertain. Trimming stripped 3 bases from V and 4 bases from J, with 10 bases between. The CDR3 extends over 13 amino acids. In DNA, the CDR3 is TGCGCCAGCAGTCAGCCAGGATGTTACGAGCAGTACTTC. It yields the protein CASSQPGCYEQYF.

This clone was detected only once. V gene TRBV29-1 combines with J gene TRBJ1-1; D is ambiguous. Trimming shortened V by 7 bases and J by 6 bases, and 12 bases separated the two germline ends. Germline V gene sequence: CDR1 SQVTM, CDR2 ANQGSEA. The CDR3 is 11 amino acids. The CDR3 reads CSAGRTSEAFF. Written as DNA, the CDR3 is TGCAGCGCAGGACGGACTTCTGAAGCTTTCTTT.

V usage is TRBV29-1 and J usage is TRBJ1-1; D ambiguous. The CDR3 runs 12 residues. Per germline, CDR1 SQVTM and CDR2 ANQGSEA. CDR3 in DNA: TGCAGTTCAAGGCGGGAGAACACTGAAGCTTTCTTT. Its protein product is CSSRRENTEAFF.

The chain carries TRBV5-4 and TRBJ2-6; D is ambiguous. Germline V gene sequence: CDR1 SGHNT, CDR2 YYREEE (reference sequence). V was shortened by 3 bases and J by 0 bases, with 10 bases between the two germline ends. There are 16 residues in the CDR3. DNA of the CDR3: TGTGCCAGCAGCTCGGACCCCACCTCTGGGGCCAACGTCCTGACTTTC. Its protein product is CASSSDPTSGANVLTF. The variable domain in full, with the rest retrieved from reference TRBV5-4 and TRBJ2-6, is ETGVTQSPTHLIKTRGQQVTLRCSSQSGHNTVSWYQQALGQGPQFIFQYYREEENGRGNFPPRFSGLQFPNYSSELNVNALELDDSALYLCASSSDPTSGANVLTFGAGSRLTVL.

This clone was picked up one time. The chain has TRBV4-2 and TRBJ1-2; D gene unclear. The ends were cut back, 0 bases at V and 5 bases at J, with 13 bases in the middle. From germline, CDR1 is LGHNA and CDR2 YNFKEQ. The CDR3 totals 15 residues. The CDR3 coding sequence is TGTGCCAGCAGCCAAGATTTGAAGGCAGATTATGGCTACACCTTC. This gives the protein CASSQDLKADYGYTF.

This clone has just a few counts. J is TRBJ1-1 and V is TRBV11-2; possibly TRBD1 for D (5 bases). Germline V lookup: CDR1 SGHAT, CDR2 FQNNGV. Between the trimmed V and J ends, which lost 5 bases and 7 bases, there was a span of 11 bases. CDR3 size: 12 residues. CDR3 DNA sequence: TGTGCCAGCAGCCGCGGGGCAGGTGAAGCTTTCTTT. It codes for CASSRGAGEAFF.